This record covers a single T cell receptor (beta chain). What it binds is not known. Participants comprised healthy donors of bone marrow. Use of 60 Vbeta and 13 Jbeta primers characterized the PCR. Clones were read by immunoSEQ multiplex PCR, and TCRdb kept only the in-frame ones, dropping some. The table has just over 150,000 clones, 70% to 90% seen once. The data derive from a study of cytomegalovirus exposure and HLA in healthy donors. Study as a whole: Some 85 million unique TCRs, all from HLA-typed donors, were included in an early release of the data.

V was clipped by 2 bases and J by 1 base; unmatched bases: 3. Germline V gives CDR1 SGDLS, CDR2 YYNGEE. The CDR3 has 16 amino acids. The study's findings and limits: Per published accounts, TCR beta sequences correctly predicted the HLA-A and HLA-B alleles of most subjects.

This clonotype was sampled from a woman aged 18-35 years in good health and CMV-seronegative. Sequenced material: PBMCs. This chain joins TRBV9 and TRBJ1-4; 9 positions agree with TRBD1. CDR3 DNA: TGTGCCAGCAGCGTGACAGGGGGGCGAACTAATGAAAAACTGTTTTTT. Its translation is CASSVTGGRTNEKLFF.